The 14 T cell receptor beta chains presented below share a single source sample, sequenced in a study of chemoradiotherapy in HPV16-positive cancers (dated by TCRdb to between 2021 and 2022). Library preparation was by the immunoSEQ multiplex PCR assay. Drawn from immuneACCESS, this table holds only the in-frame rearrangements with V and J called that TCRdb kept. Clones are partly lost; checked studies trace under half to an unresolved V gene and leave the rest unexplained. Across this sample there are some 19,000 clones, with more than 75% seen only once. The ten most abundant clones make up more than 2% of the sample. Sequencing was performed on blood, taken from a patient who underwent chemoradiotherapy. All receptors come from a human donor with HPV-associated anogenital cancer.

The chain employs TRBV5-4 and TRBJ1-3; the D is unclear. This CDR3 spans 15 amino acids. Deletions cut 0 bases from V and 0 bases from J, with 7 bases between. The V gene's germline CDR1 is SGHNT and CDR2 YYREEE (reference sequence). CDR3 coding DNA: TGTGCCAGCAGCTTGGATGTGTCCTCTGGAAACACCATATATTTT. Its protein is CASSLDVSSGNTIYF.

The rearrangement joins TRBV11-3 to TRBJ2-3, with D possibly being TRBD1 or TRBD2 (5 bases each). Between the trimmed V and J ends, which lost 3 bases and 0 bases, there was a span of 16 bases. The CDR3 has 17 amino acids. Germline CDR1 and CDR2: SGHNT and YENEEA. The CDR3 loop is CASSFRGTRFSTDTQYF. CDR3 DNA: TGTGCCAGCAGCTTTAGGGGCACTAGATTTAGCACAGATACGCAGTATTTT.

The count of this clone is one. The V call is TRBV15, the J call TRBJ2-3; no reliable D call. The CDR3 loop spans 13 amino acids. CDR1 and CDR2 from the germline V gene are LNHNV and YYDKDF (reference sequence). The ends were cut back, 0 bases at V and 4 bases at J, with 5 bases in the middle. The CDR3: CATSREGPDTQYF. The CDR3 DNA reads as TGTGCCACCAGCAGAGAGGGCCCAGATACGCAGTATTTT.

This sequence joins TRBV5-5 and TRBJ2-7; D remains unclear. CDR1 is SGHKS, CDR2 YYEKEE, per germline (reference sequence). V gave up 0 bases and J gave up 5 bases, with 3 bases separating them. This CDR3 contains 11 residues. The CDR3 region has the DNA TGTGCCAGCAGCTTGGTAAACGAGCAGTACTTC. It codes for CASSLVNEQYF. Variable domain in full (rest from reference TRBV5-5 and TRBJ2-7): DAGVTQSPTHLIKTRGQQVTLRCSPISGHKSVSWYQQVLGQGPQFIFQYYEKEERGRGNFPDRFSARQFPNYSSELNVNALLLGDSALYLCASSLVNEQYFGPGTRLTVT.

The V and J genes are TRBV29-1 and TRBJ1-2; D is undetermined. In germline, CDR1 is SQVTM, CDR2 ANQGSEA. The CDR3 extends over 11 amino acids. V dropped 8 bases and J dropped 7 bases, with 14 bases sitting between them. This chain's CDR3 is CSLFGEGGYTF. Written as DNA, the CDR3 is TGCAGCCTCTTCGGGGAAGGTGGCTACACCTTC. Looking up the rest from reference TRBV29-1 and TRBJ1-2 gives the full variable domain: SAVISQKPSRDICQRGTSLTIQCQVDSQVTMMFWYRQQPGQSLTLIATANQGSEATYESGFVIDKFPISRPNLTFSTLTVSNMSPEDSSIYLCSLFGEGGYTFGSGTRLTVV.

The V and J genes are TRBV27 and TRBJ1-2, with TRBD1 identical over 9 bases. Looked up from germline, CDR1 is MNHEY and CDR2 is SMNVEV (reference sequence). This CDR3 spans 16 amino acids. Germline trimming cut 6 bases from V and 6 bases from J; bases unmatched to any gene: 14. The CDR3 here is CASRSSQDRGRDGYTF. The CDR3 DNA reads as TGTGCCAGCAGATCCTCCCAAGACAGGGGGAGGGATGGCTACACCTTC.

Here the CDR3 DNA reads TGTGCCAGCAGTCGGACCGGTGGTTTACGGCAGTACTTC. Residues: CASSRTGGLRQYF. V usage is TRBV28 and J usage is TRBJ2-7; D remains unclear. Trimming left V 5 bases short and J 9 bases short, with 17 bases between. This CDR3 is built from 13 residues. Germline V CDR1 and CDR2: MDHEN, SYDVKM.

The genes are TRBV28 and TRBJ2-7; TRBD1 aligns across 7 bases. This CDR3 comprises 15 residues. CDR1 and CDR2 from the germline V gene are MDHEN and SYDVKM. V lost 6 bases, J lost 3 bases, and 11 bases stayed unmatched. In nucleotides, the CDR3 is TGTGCCAGCAGCCTCCCGCCGGGACAGATCTACGAGCAGTACTTC. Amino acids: CASSLPPGQIYEQYF. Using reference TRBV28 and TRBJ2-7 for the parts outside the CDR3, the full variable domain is DVKVTQSSRYLVKRTGEKVFLECVQDMDHENMFWYRQDPGLGLRLIYFSYDVKMKEKGDIPEGYSVSREKKERFSLILESASTNQTSMYLCASSLPPGQIYEQYFGPGTRLTVT.

The CDR3 nucleotides are TGTGCCAGCAGCCGGACGGCGTTCTACGAGCAGTACTTC. Protein: CASSRTAFYEQYF. The chain joins TRBV2 to TRBJ2-7, with D hard to call. CDR3 length equals 13 residues. Germline CDR1 reads SNHLY; CDR2 reads FYNNEI. V lost 6 bases to trimming and J lost 3 bases, with 12 bases between them.

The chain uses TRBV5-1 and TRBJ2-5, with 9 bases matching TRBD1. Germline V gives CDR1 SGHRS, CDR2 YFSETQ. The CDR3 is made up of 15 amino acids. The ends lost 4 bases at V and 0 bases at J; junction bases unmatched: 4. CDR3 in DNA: TGCGCCAGCAGCGGGAGGACAGGGGACCAAGAGACCCAGTACTTC. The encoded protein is CASSGRTGDQETQYF. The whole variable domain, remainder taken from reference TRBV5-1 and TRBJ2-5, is KAGVTQTPRYLIKTRGQQVTLSCSPISGHRSVSWYQQTPGQGLQFLFEYFSETQRNKGNFPGRFSGRQFSNSRSEMNVSTLELGDSALYLCASSGRTGDQETQYFGPGTRLLVL.

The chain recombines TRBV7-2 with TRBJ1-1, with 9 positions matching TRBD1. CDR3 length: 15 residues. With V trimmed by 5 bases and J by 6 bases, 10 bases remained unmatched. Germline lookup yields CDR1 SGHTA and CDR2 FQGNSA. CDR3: CASSPADRGSAEAFF. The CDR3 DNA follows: TGTGCCAGCAGCCCAGCCGACAGGGGGTCCGCTGAAGCTTTCTTT.

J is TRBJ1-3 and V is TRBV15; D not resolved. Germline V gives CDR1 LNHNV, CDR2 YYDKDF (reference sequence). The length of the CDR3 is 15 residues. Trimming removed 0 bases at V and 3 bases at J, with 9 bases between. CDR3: CATSRDSRIGNTIYF. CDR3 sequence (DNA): TGTGCCACCAGCAGAGATTCCCGAATTGGAAACACCATATATTTT. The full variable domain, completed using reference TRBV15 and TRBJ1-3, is DAMVIQNPRYQVTQFGKPVTLSCSQTLNHNVMYWYQQKSSQAPKLLFHYYDKDFNNEADTPDNFQSRRPNTSFCFLDIRSPGLGDTAMYLCATSRDSRIGNTIYFGEGSWLTVV.

CDR3 in amino acids: CASSSQGAQETQYF. In DNA form, the CDR3 reads TGTGCCAGCAGCTCACAGGGGGCTCAAGAGACCCAGTACTTC. This chain joins TRBV9 and TRBJ2-5; 9 positions match TRBD1. CDR1 SGDLS and CDR2 YYNGEE come from the germline V gene. With V trimmed by 4 bases and J by 2 bases, 3 bases remained unmatched. This CDR3 has 14 amino acids.

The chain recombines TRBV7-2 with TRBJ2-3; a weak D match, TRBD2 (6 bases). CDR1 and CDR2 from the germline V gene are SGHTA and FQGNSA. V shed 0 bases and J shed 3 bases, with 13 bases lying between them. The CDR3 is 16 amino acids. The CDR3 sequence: CASSLARTILTDTQYF. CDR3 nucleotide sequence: TGTGCCAGCAGCTTAGCGAGGACTATACTGACAGATACGCAGTATTTT.